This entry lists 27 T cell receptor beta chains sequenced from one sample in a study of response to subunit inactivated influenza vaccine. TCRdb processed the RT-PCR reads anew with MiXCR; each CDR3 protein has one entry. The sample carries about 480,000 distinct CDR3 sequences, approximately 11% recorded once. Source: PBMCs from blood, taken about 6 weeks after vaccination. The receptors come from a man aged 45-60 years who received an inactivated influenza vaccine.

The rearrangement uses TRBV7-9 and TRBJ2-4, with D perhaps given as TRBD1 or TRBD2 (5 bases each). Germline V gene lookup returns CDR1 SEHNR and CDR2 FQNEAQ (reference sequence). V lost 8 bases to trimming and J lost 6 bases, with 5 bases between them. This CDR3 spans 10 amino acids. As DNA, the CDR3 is TGTGCCAGCGGGGGAAACATTCAGTACTTC. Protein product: CASGGNIQYF.

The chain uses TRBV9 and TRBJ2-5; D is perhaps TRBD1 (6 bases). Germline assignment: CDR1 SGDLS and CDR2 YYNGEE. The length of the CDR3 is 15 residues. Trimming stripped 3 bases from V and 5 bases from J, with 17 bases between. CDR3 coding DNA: TGTGCCAGCAGCGCACAGGGTTTCCCCAGCGAGACCCAGTACTTC. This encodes CASSAQGFPSETQYF.

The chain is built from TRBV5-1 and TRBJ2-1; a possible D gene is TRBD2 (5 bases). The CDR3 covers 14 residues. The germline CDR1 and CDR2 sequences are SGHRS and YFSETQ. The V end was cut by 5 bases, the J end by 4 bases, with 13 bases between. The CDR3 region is CASRADGEYNEQFF. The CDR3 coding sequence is TGCGCCAGCAGAGCGGACGGGGAGTACAATGAGCAGTTCTTC.

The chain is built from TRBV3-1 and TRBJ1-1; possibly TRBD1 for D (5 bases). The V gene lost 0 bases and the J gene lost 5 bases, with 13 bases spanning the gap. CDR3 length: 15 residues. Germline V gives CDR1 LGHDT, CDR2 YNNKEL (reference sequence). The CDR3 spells CASSQEAGTGTEAFF. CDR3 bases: TGTGCCAGCAGCCAAGAGGCAGGGACGGGGACTGAAGCTTTCTTT.

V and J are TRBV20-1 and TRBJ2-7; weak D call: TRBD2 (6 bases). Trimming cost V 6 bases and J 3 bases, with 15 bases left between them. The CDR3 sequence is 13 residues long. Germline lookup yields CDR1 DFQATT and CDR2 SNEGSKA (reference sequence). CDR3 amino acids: CSAGGLANYEQYF. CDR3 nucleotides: TGCAGTGCCGGAGGGCTAGCAAACTACGAGCAGTACTTC.

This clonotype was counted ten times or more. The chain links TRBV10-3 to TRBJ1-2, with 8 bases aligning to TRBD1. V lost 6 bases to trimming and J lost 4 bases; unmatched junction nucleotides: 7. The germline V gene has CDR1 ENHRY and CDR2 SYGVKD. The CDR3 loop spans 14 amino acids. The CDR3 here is CAIRPDRATYGYTF. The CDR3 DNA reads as TGTGCCATCAGGCCGGACAGGGCGACCTATGGCTACACCTTC.

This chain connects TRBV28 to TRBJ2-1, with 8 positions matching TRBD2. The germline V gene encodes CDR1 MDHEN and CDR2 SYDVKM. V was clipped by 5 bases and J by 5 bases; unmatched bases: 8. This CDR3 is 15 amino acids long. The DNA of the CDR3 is TGTGCCAGCAGTCCTGCGAGCGGGAGTGACAATGAGCAGTTCTTC. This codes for CASSPASGSDNEQFF. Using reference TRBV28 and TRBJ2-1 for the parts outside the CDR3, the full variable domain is DVKVTQSSRYLVKRTGEKVFLECVQDMDHENMFWYRQDPGLGLRLIYFSYDVKMKEKGDIPEGYSVSREKKERFSLILESASTNQTSMYLCASSPASGSDNEQFFGPGTRLTVL.

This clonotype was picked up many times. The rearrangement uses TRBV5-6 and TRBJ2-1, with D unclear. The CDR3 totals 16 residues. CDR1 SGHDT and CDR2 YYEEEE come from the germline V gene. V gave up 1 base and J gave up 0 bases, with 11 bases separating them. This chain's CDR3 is CASSLFSASSYNEQFF. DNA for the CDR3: TGTGCCAGCAGCTTGTTTTCAGCTAGCTCCTACAATGAGCAGTTCTTC.

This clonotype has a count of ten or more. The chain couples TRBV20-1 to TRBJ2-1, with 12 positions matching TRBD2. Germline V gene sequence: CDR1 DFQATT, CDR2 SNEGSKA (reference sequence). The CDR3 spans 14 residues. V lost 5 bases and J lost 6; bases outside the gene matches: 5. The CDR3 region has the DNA TGCAGTGCTGGAAGGACTAGCGGGACCAATGAGCAGTTCTTC. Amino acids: CSAGRTSGTNEQFF.

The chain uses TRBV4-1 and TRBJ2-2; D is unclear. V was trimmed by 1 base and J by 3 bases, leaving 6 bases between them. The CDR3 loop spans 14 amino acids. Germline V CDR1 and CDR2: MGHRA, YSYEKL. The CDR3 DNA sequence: TGCGCCAGCAGCCAAGCCTTGTACACCGGGGAGCTGTTTTTT. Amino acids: CASSQALYTGELFF.

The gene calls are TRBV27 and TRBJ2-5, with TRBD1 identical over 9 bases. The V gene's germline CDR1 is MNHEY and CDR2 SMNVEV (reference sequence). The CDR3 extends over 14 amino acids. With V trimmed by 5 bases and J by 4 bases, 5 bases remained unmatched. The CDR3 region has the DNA TGTGCCAGCAGTGGATCGACAGGGGGAGAGACCCAGTACTTC. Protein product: CASSGSTGGETQYF.

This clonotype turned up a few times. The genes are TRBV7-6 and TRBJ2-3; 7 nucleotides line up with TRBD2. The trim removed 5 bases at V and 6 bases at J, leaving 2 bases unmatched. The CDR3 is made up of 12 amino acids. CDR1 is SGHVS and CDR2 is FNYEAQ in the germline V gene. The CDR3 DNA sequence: TGTGCCAGCAGCAAAGCGGGGGATACGCAGTATTTT. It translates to CASSKAGDTQYF.

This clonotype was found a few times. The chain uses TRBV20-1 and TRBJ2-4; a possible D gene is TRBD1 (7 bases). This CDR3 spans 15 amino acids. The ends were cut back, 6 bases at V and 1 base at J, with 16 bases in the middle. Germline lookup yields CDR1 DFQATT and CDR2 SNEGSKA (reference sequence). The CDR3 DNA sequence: TGCAGTGCCCTAACAGGGGCGGGGGCCAAAAACATTCAGTACTTC. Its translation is CSALTGAGAKNIQYF.

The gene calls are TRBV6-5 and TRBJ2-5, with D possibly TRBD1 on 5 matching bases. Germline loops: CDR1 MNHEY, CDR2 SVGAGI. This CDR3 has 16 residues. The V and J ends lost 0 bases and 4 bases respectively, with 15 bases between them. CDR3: CASSYSGRVARETQYF. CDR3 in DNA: TGTGCCAGCAGTTACTCGGGGCGCGTGGCTCGAGAGACCCAGTACTTC.

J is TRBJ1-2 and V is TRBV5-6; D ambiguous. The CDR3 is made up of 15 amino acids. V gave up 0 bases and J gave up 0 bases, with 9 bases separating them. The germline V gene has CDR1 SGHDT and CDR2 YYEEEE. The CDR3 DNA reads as TGTGCCAGCAGCTTGGTGGCAGACGCTAACTATGGCTACACCTTC. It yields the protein CASSLVADANYGYTF.

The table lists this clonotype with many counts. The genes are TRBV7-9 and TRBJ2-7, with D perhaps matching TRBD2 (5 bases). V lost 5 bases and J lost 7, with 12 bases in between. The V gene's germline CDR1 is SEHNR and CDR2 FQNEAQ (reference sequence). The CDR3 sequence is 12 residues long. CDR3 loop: CASSKGSGEQYF. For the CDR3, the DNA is TGTGCCAGCAGCAAGGGCTCGGGGGAGCAGTACTTC.

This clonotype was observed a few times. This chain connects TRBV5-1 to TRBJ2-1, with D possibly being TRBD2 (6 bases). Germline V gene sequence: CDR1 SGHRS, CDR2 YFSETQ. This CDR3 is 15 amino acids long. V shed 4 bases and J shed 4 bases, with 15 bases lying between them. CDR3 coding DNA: TGCGCCAGCAGCCCCGTGGGACTGGGTTACAATGAGCAGTTCTTC. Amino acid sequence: CASSPVGLGYNEQFF.

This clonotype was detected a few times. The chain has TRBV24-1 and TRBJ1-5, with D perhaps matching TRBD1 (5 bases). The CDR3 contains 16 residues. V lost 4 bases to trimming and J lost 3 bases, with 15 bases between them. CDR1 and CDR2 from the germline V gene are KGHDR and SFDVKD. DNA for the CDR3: TGTGCCACCAGTGACCGACAGAGCCAAAACAATCAGCCCCAGCATTTT. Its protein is CATSDRQSQNNQPQHF.

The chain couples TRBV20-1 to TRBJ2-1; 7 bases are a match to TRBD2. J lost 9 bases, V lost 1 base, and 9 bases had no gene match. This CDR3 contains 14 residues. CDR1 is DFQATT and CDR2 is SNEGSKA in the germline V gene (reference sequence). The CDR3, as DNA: TGCAGTGCTAGAGGCAGACTAGCCGGGGGTGAGCAGTTCTTC. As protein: CSARGRLAGGEQFF.

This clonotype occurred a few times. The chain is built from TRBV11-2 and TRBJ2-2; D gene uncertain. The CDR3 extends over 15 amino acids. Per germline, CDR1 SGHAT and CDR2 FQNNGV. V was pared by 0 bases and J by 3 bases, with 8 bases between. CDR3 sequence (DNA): TGTGCCAGCAGCTTAGATCCTACTCACACCGGGGAGCTGTTTTTT. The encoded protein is CASSLDPTHTGELFF.

The CDR3 DNA reads TGTGCCAGCAGTTACTCTGTCGGGAGGGCCCATGAGCAGTTCTTC. This encodes CASSYSVGRAHEQFF. The genes are TRBV6-5 and TRBJ2-1, with 8 bases identical to TRBD2. V dropped 0 bases and J dropped 8; count of bases not matched to a gene: 6. CDR1 is MNHEY and CDR2 is SVGAGI in the germline V gene. CDR3 length: 15 residues.

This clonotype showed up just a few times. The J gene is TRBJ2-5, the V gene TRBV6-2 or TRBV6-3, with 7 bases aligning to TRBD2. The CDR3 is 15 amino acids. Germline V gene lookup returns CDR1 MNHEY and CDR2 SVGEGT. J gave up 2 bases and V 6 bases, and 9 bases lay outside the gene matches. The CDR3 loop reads CASREGWREQETQYF. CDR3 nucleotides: TGTGCCAGCAGGGAAGGGTGGCGGGAGCAAGAGACCCAGTACTTC.

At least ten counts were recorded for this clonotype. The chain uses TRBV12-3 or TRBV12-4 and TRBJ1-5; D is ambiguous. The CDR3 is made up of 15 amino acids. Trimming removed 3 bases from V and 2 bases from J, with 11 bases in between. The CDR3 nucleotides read TGTGCCAGCAGTTTGGAGGGATGGGGCAATCAGCCCCAGCATTTT. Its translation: CASSLEGWGNQPQHF.

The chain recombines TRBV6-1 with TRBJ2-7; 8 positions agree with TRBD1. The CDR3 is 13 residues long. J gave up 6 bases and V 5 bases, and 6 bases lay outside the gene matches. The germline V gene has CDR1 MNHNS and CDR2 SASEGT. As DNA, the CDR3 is TGTGCCAGCAGTAACGCAGGGGGCCCCGAGCAGTACTTC. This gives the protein CASSNAGGPEQYF.

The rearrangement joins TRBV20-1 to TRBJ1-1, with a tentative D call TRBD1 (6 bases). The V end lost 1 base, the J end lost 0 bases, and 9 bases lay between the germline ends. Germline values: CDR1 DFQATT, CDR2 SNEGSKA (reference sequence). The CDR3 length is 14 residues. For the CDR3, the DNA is TGCAGTGCTAGAGTGGGGGCGGTGAACACTGAAGCTTTCTTT. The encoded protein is CSARVGAVNTEAFF.

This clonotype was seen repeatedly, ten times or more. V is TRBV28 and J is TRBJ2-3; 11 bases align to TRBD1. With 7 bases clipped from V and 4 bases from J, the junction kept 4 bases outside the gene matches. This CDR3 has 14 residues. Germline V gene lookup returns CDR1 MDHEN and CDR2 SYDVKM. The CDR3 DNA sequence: TGTGCCAGCAATCCGGGACAGGGGGCAGATACGCAGTATTTT. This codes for CASNPGQGADTQYF.

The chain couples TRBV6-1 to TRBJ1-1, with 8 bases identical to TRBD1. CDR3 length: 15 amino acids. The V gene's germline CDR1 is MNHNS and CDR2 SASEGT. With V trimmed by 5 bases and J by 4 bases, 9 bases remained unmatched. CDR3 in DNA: TGTGCCAGCAGTCTAGACAGGGGAGGGGGCACTGAAGCTTTCTTT. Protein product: CASSLDRGGGTEAFF.